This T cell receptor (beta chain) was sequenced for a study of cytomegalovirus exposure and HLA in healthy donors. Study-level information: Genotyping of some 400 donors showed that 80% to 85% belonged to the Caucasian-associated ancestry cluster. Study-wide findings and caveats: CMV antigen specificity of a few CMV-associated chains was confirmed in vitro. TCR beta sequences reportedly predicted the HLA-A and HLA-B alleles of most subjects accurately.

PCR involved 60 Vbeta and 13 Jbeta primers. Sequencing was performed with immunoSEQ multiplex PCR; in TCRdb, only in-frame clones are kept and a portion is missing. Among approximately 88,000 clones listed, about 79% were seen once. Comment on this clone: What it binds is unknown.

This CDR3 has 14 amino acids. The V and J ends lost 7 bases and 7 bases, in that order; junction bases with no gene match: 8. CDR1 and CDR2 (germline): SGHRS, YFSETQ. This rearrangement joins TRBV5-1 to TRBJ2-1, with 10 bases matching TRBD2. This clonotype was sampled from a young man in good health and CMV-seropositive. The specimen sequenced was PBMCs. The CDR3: CASSLAGDVNEQFF. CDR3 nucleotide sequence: TGCGCCAGCTCTCTAGCGGGAGATGTTAATGAGCAGTTCTTC.